What follows are 20 T cell receptor beta chains derived from one specimen sequenced in a study of T cell changes during pregnancy in multiple sclerosis. The assay was immunoSEQ multiplex PCR, and TCRdb's table has in-frame clones only and misses some. Of just under 65,000 clones in the sample, around 96% were seen once. This sample comprised CD8+ T cells from peripheral blood mononuclear cells, obtained after pregnancy. The receptor source for this set is a female donor with multiple sclerosis, enrolled in a pregnancy study.

This sequence joins TRBV7-9 and TRBJ2-7, with D unclear. V shed 5 bases and J shed 3 bases, with 11 bases lying between them. In germline, CDR1 is SEHNR, CDR2 FQNEAQ (reference sequence). This CDR3 region has 13 residues. The CDR3 here is CASSPRVSYEQYF. The CDR3, as DNA: TGTGCCAGCAGCCCTCGGGTGAGCTACGAGCAGTACTTC.

The chain has TRBV27 and TRBJ1-3, with 8 bases aligning to TRBD1. Germline trimming cut 5 bases from V and 4 bases from J; bases unmatched to any gene: 4. This CDR3 has 14 residues. The germline V gene encodes CDR1 MNHEY and CDR2 SMNVEV (reference sequence). CDR3: CASSTRGPGNTIYF. The CDR3 region has the DNA TGTGCCAGCAGTACCAGGGGGCCCGGAAACACCATATATTTT.

The V gene is TRBV2, the J gene TRBJ1-4; 8 bases are shared with TRBD1. This CDR3 spans 15 amino acids. J gave up 1 base and V 6 bases, and 4 bases lay outside the gene matches. CDR1 and CDR2 (germline): SNHLY, FYNNEI. The CDR3 nucleotides read TGTGCCAGCAGACCCGGACAGGGAACTAATGAAAAACTGTTTTTT. It translates to CASRPGQGTNEKLFF.

The V gene is TRBV5-5, the J gene TRBJ2-1; tentatively, D is TRBD2 (5 bases). Germline assignment: CDR1 SGHKS and CDR2 YYEKEE (reference sequence). The CDR3 totals 14 residues. V dropped 2 bases and J dropped 8 bases, with 14 bases sitting between them. The DNA of the CDR3 is TGTGCCAGCAGCTTTGCGGTCGGGGTCGATGAGCAGTTCTTC. This translates into CASSFAVGVDEQFF.

The J gene is TRBJ2-3, the V gene TRBV7-9; D might be TRBD1 (6 bases). CDR1 and CDR2 (germline): SEHNR, FQNEAQ (reference sequence). Trimming stripped 5 bases from V and 5 bases from J, with 17 bases between. This CDR3 comprises 15 residues. The CDR3 here is CASSPPTGYGDTQYF. In DNA form, the CDR3 reads TGTGCCAGCAGCCCCCCTACAGGGTATGGAGATACGCAGTATTTT.

The gene calls are TRBV14 and TRBJ2-7, with 9 bases that match TRBD2. This CDR3 contains 19 residues. V trimming: 0 bases; J trimming: 3 bases; junction bases outside the gene matches: 15. CDR1 is SGHDN and CDR2 is FVKESK in the germline V gene. The CDR3 bases are TGTGCCAGCAGCCAAGATCCCCTGGGTCTTAGCGGGAGTGTCTACGAGCAGTACTTC. Its translation is CASSQDPLGLSGSVYEQYF.

The V call is TRBV7-6, the J call TRBJ2-1, with 12 nucleotides matching TRBD2. The CDR3 has 15 residues. Trimming took 6 bases from V and 8 from J; bases not matched to a gene: 8. CDR1 and CDR2 (germline): SGHVS, FNYEAQ. The DNA of the CDR3 is TGTGCCAGCAGTCCAGGACTAGCGGGAAAGCATGAGCAGTTCTTC. Translated, it gives CASSPGLAGKHEQFF.

This clone was observed a single time. This rearrangement joins TRBV18 to TRBJ2-2; possible D gene TRBD2, 6 bases. V was cut by 2 bases and J by 6 bases, with 16 bases left in between. The CDR3 consists of 16 residues. The germline V gene has CDR1 KGHSH and CDR2 LQKENI. The CDR3 spells CASSPGGTPGAGELFF. The CDR3 DNA reads as TGTGCCAGCTCACCAGGAGGGACTCCTGGGGCCGGGGAGCTGTTTTTT.

This clone has just one count. V usage is TRBV4-1 and J usage is TRBJ1-6; D possibly corresponds to TRBD1 (5 bases). Trimming took 3 bases from V and 13 from J, leaving 19 bases between them. This CDR3 has 15 residues. Germline V CDR1 and CDR2: MGHRA, YSYEKL. The DNA for the CDR3 is TGCGCCAGCAGCCAGGCCCACCACTCGGGACTCCCCCTCCACTTT. Translating it yields CASSQAHHSGLPLHF.

The rearrangement links TRBV28 to TRBJ2-2, with D tentatively TRBD2 (7 bases). The V gene's germline CDR1 is MDHEN and CDR2 SYDVKM. V was shortened by 1 base and J by 6 bases, with 12 bases between the two germline ends. The CDR3 is made up of 15 amino acids. The chain's CDR3 is CASSLFREGAGELFF. The CDR3 bases are TGTGCCAGCAGTTTATTCAGGGAGGGGGCCGGGGAGCTGTTTTTT.

This clone was found once. V gene TRBV5-4 combines with J gene TRBJ2-5; 10 bases line up with TRBD2. Germline V gives CDR1 SGHNT, CDR2 YYREEE (reference sequence). The CDR3 consists of 15 residues. J was trimmed by 5 bases and V by 4 bases; bases with no gene match: 8. The CDR3 loop reads CASSPPSGRKETQYF. In DNA form, the CDR3 reads TGTGCCAGCAGCCCCCCTAGCGGGAGAAAGGAGACCCAGTACTTC.

The V and J genes are TRBV19 and TRBJ2-1; 8 nucleotides line up with TRBD2. With V trimmed by 4 bases and J by 3 bases, 2 bases remained unmatched. The CDR3 covers 14 residues. Per germline, CDR1 LNHDA and CDR2 SQIVND (reference sequence). The CDR3 DNA follows: TGTGCCAGTAGTAGGCTAGCGGGCTACAATGAGCAGTTCTTC. Amino acids: CASSRLAGYNEQFF.

V gene TRBV7-9 combines with J gene TRBJ2-7; TRBD1 is a possible D gene (8 bases). Looked up from germline, CDR1 is SEHNR and CDR2 is FQNEAQ (reference sequence). Trimming stripped 4 bases from V and 7 bases from J, with 11 bases between. The length of the CDR3 is 12 residues. In nucleotides, the CDR3 is TGTGCCAGCAGCTACAGGGGGGGGGAGCAGTACTTC. This encodes CASSYRGGEQYF.

Turning to this clone: Other nucleotide sequences in the sample specify the same CDR3. The V and J genes are TRBV27 and TRBJ2-7; tentative D call: TRBD1 (6 bases). Per germline, CDR1 MNHEY and CDR2 SMNVEV (reference sequence). V lost 0 bases, J lost 3 bases, and 6 bases lay in between. This CDR3 has 13 residues. The CDR3 sequence: CASSLSGGYEQYF. The DNA for the CDR3 is TGTGCCAGCAGTTTATCAGGGGGCTACGAGCAGTACTTC.

The chain links TRBV15 to TRBJ1-2, with D maybe TRBD1 (5 bases). CDR3 length: 15 residues. The germline CDR1 and CDR2 sequences are LNHNV and YYDKDF (reference sequence). With 3 bases removed from V and 5 bases from J, the gap between germline ends came to 16 bases. The CDR3 sequence: CATSRSQTVNYGYTF. CDR3 coding DNA: TGTGCCACCAGCAGGTCCCAGACAGTCAATTATGGCTACACCTTC.

This sequence joins TRBV7-8 and TRBJ2-5; TRBD1 aligns across 7 bases. CDR1 is SGHVS, CDR2 FQNEAQ, per germline. The J segment lost 5 bases and the V segment lost 2 bases, leaving 8 bases of the junction unmatched. This CDR3 is 15 amino acids long. This CDR3 is CASSLLTGWEETQYF. DNA of the CDR3: TGTGCCAGCAGCTTATTGACAGGGTGGGAGGAGACCCAGTACTTC.

The rearrangement links TRBV5-8 to TRBJ2-7, with a weak D call TRBD2 (5 bases). V lost 2 bases and J 3 bases, leaving 12 bases between the germline ends. Germline CDR1 and CDR2: SGHTS and YDEGEE. The CDR3 is 14 amino acids. This chain's CDR3 is CASSFAGAGYEQYF. The CDR3 DNA reads TGTGCCAGCAGCTTTGCGGGCGCTGGCTACGAGCAGTACTTC.

J is TRBJ2-1 and V is TRBV27, with a weak D call TRBD1 (7 bases). CDR1 and CDR2 (germline): MNHEY, SMNVEV (reference sequence). The CDR3 runs to 14 residues. Trimming left V 6 bases short and J 12 bases short, with 21 bases between. CDR3 sequence reads: CASSSPSRGRSQFF. In DNA, the CDR3 is TGTGCCAGCAGCTCTCCGAGCAGGGGGAGGTCGCAGTTCTTC.

This chain links TRBV19 with TRBJ2-7; no definite D call. V shed 0 bases and J shed 2 bases, with 11 bases lying between them. The CDR3 length is 15 residues. Germline V gene data show CDR1 as LNHDA and CDR2 as SQIVND (reference sequence). The CDR3 loop reads CASSIENSPPYEQYF. The DNA of the CDR3 is TGTGCCAGTAGTATAGAAAACAGTCCCCCCTACGAGCAGTACTTC.

V is TRBV27 and J is TRBJ2-3, with 11 bases aligning to TRBD2. The CDR3 has 15 residues. CDR1 MNHEY and CDR2 SMNVEV come from the germline V gene (reference sequence). Trimming cost V 5 bases and J 6 bases; bases outside gene matches: 7. Here the CDR3 reads CASSELAGAWDTQYF. The CDR3 DNA sequence: TGTGCCAGCAGTGAACTAGCGGGAGCATGGGATACGCAGTATTTT.